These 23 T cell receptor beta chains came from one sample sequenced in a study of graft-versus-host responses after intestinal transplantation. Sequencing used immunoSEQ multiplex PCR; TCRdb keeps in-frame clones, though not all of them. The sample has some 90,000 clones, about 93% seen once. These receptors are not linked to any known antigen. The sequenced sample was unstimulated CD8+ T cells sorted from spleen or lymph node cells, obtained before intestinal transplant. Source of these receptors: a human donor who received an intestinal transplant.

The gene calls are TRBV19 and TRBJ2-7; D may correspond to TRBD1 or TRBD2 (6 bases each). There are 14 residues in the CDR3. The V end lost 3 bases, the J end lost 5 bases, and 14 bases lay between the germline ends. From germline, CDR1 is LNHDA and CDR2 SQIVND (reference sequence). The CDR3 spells CASSIGGGRDEQYF. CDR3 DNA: TGTGCCAGTAGTATCGGAGGGGGGCGCGACGAGCAGTACTTC.

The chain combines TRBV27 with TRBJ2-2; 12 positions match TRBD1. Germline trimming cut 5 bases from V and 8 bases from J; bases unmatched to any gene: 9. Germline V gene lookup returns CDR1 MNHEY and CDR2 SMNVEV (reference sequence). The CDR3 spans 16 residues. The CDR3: CASSLGTGGAGGELFF. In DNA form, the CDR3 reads TGTGCCAGCAGTCTCGGGACAGGGGGCGCAGGTGGGGAGCTGTTTTTT.

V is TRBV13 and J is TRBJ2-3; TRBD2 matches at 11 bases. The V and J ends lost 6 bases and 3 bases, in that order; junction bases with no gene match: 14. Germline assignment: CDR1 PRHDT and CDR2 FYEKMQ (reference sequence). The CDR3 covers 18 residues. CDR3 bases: TGTGCCAGCAGATACTCCCGCGATAGCGGGGGGGCTACAGATACGCAGTATTTT. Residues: CASRYSRDSGGATDTQYF.

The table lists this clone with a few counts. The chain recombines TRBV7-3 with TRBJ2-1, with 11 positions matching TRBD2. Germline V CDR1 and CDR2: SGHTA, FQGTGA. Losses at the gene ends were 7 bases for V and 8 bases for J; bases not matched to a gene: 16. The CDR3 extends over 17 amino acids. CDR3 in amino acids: CASTSFPIAGGGDEQFF. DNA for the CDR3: TGTGCCAGCACCTCATTCCCGATAGCGGGAGGGGGAGATGAGCAGTTCTTC.

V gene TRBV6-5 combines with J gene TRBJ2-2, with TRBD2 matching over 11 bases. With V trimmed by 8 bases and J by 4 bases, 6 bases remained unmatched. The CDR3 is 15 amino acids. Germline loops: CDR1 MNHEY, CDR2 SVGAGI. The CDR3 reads CASGTSGGVTGELFF. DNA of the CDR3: TGTGCCAGCGGTACTAGCGGGGGTGTCACCGGGGAGCTGTTTTTT.

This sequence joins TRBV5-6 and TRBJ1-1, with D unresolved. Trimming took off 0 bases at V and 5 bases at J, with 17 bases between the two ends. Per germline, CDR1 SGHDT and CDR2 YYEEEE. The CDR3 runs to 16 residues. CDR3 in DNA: TGTGCCAGCAGCTTGGACTTTGAAGGGTGGAGAACTGAAGCTTTCTTT. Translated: CASSLDFEGWRTEAFF.

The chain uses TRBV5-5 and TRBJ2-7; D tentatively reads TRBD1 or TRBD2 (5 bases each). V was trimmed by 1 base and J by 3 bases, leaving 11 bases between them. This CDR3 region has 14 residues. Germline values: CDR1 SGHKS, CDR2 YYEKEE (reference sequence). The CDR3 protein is CASSLLWGNYEQYF. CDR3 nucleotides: TGTGCCAGCAGCTTGTTGTGGGGGAACTACGAGCAGTACTTC.

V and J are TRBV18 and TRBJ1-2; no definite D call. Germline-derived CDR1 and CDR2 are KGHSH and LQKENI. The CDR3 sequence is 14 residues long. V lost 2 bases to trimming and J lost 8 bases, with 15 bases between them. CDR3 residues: CASSPFSKRAGYTF. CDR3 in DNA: TGTGCCAGCTCACCATTTAGCAAAAGGGCGGGCTACACCTTC.

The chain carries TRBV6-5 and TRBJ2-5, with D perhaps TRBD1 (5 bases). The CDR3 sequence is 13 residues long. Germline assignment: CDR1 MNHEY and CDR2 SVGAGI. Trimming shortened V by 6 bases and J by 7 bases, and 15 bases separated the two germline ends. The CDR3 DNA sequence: TGTGCCAGCAGCCCGGTTGGGGCAGGGACCCAGTACTTC. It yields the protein CASSPVGAGTQYF.

The CDR3 protein is CASSLLGSGETQYF. The CDR3 nucleotides read TGTGCCAGCAGTTTACTTGGCAGCGGGGAGACCCAGTACTTC. This sequence joins TRBV27 and TRBJ2-5, with D perhaps TRBD2 (6 bases). Deletions cut 2 bases from V and 5 bases from J, with 12 bases between. Germline V lookup: CDR1 MNHEY, CDR2 SMNVEV (reference sequence). The CDR3 sequence is 14 residues long.

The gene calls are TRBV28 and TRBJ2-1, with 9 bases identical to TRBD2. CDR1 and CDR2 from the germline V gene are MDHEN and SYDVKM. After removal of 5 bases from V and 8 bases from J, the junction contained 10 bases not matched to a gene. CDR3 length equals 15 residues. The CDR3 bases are TGTGCCAGCAGTCACGGGACTAGCCTCTGGGATGAGCAGTTCTTC. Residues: CASSHGTSLWDEQFF.

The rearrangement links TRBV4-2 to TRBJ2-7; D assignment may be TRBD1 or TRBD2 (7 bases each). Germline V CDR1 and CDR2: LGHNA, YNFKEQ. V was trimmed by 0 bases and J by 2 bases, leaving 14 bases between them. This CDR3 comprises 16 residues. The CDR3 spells CASSQDGRGRPYEQYF. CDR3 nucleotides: TGTGCCAGCAGCCAAGATGGGAGGGGGCGCCCCTACGAGCAGTACTTC.

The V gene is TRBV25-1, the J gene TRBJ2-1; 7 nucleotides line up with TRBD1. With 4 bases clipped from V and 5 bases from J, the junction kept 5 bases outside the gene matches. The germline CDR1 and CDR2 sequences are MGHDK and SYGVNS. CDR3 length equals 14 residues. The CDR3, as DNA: TGTGCCAGCAGTGTTCCGGGACAGAACAATGAGCAGTTCTTC. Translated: CASSVPGQNNEQFF.

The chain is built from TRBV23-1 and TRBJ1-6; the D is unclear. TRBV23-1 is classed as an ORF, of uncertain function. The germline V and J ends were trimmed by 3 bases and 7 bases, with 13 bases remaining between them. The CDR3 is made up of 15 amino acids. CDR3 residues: CASSQVPGANSPLHF. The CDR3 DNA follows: TGCGCCAGCAGTCAGGTACCGGGCGCGAATTCACCCCTCCACTTT.

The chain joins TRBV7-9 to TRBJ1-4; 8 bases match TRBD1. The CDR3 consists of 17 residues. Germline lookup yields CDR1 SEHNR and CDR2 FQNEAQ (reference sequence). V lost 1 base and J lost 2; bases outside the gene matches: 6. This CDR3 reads CASSLVSGGATNEKLFF. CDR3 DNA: TGTGCCAGCAGCTTAGTCTCAGGGGGCGCGACTAATGAAAAACTGTTTTTT.

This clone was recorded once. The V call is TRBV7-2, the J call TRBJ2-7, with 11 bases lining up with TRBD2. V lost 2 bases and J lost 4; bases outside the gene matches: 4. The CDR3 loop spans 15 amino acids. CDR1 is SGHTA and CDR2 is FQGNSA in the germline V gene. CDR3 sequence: CASSLWTSGPYEQYF. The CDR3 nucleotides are TGTGCCAGCAGCTTATGGACTAGCGGGCCATACGAGCAGTACTTC.

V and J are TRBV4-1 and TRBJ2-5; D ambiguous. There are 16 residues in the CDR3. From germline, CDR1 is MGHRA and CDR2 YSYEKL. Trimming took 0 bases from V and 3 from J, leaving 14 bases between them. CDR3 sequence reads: CASSQDGESTKETQYF. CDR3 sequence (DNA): TGCGCCAGCAGCCAAGATGGGGAAAGTACCAAAGAGACCCAGTACTTC.

CDR3 sequence (DNA): TGTGCCATCAGTGAGTCTTGGGCTTGGCTAGCGGGAATAACCTACGAGCAGTACTTC. It encodes CAISESWAWLAGITYEQYF. The chain uses TRBV10-3 and TRBJ2-7; 9 positions agree with TRBD2. Germline values: CDR1 ENHRY, CDR2 SYGVKD. With 0 bases clipped from V and 2 bases from J, the junction kept 14 bases outside the gene matches. The CDR3 sequence is 19 residues long.

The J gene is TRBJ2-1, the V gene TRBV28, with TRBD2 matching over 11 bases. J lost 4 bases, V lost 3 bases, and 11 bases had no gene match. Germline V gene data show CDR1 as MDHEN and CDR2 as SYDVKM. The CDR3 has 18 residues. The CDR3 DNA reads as TGTGCCAGCAGTTTTCCCCTAGCGGGAGGCCATGAATACAATGAGCAGTTCTTC. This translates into CASSFPLAGGHEYNEQFF.

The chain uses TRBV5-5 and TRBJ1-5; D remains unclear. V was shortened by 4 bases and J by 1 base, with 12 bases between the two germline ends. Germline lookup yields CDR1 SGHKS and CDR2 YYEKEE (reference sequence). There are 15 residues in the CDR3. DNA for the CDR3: TGTGCCAGCAGCCAAGATCCTGGGAGCAATCAGCCCCAGCATTTT. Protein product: CASSQDPGSNQPQHF.

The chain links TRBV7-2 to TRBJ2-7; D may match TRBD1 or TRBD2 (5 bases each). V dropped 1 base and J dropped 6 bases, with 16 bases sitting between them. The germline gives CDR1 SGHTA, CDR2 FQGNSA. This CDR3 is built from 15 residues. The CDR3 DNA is TGTGCCAGCAGCTTAGGTGGGGGACGAATGGGCGAGCAGTACTTC. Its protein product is CASSLGGGRMGEQYF. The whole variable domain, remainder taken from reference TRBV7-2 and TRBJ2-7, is GAGVSQSPSNKVTEKGKDVELRCDPISGHTALYWYRQSLGQGLEFLIYFQGNSAPDKSGLPSDRFSAERTGGSVSTLTIQRTQQEDSAVYLCASSLGGGRMGEQYFGPGTRLTVT.

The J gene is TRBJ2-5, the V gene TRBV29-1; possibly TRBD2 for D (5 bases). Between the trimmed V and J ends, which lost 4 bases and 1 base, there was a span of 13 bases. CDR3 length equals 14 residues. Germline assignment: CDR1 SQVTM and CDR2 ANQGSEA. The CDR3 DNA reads TGCAGCGTTGTGCCGGTGAGGGTCCAAGAGACCCAGTACTTC. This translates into CSVVPVRVQETQYF.

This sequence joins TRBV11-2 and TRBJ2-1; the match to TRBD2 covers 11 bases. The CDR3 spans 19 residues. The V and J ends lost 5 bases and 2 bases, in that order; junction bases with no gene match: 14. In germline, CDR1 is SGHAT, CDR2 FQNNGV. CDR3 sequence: CASSQPATSGSRAYNEQFF. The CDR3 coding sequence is TGTGCCAGCAGCCAACCCGCCACTAGCGGGAGTCGCGCCTACAATGAGCAGTTCTTC. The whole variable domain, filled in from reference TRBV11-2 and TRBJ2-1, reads EAGVAQSPRYKIIEKRQSVAFWCNPISGHATLYWYQQILGQGPKLLIQFQNNGVVDDSQLPKDRFSAERLKGVDSTLKIQPAKLEDSAVYLCASSQPATSGSRAYNEQFFGPGTRLTVL.